A selection of T cell receptor beta chains follows, all from one sample in a study of blood T cell repertoires in COVID-19. Sequencing was performed with immunoSEQ multiplex PCR; in TCRdb, only in-frame clones are kept and a portion is missing. The sample lists more than 80,000 clones; more than 85% were seen once. The sample comprised peripheral blood. These receptors were taken from a man aged 35 to 55 with acute or convalescent COVID-19. Each CDR3 is given with its conserved first and last residue. D genes are given only for firm matches. Rows may omit the clone size; those that give it use once, few, many or a size class.

d_gene	abundance	j_gene	v_gene	CDR3nt	CDR3aa
.	.	TRBJ1-3	TRBV9	TGTGCCAGCAGCGTAGAACAGGGCACGGGTGGAAACACCATATATTTT	CASSVEQGTGGNTIYF
TRBD2	once	TRBJ2-1	TRBV4-2	TGTGCCAGCAGCCAAGATGGGCGCGGGGGCAATGAGCAGTTCTTC	CASSQDGRGGNEQFF
TRBD1	.	TRBJ1-3	TRBV19	TGTGCCAGTAGTGAGCAGGGGGCGCGTGGAAACACCATATATTTT	CASSEQGARGNTIYF
TRBD1	.	TRBJ1-1	TRBV20-1	TGCAGTGCCAGTTCGGGGACAGGGGTTAATACTGAAGCTTTCTTT	CSASSGTGVNTEAFF
.	many	TRBJ1-2	TRBV6-5	TGTGCCAGCAGTTACTTACGAGGAACTAACTATGGCTACACCTTC	CASSYLRGTNYGYTF
TRBD2	.	TRBJ2-2	TRBV11-2	TGTGCCAGCAGCTTGGGACTAGCGAACACCGGGGAGCTGTTTTTT	CASSLGLANTGELFF
.	few	TRBJ2-7	TRBV14	TGTGCCAGCAGCCCGGTCGGAGGGCCCGCCTACGAGCAGTACTTC	CASSPVGGPAYEQYF
TRBD1	.	TRBJ1-2	TRBV30	TGTGCCTGGACCGAGGACAGGGGGTCCTATGGCTACACCTTC	CAWTEDRGSYGYTF
TRBD2	.	TRBJ2-1	TRBV7-2	TGTGCCAGCAGCCTAAAAGGAGGGGCTAGCGGGAGTGGCAATGAGCAGTTCTTC	CASSLKGGASGSGNEQFF
.	.	TRBJ1-3	TRBV3-1/TRBV3-2	TGTGCCAGCAGCCAAGATCGACAGGGAAACACCATATATTTT	CASSQDRQGNTIYF
TRBD1	.	TRBJ1-2	TRBV7-8	TGTGCCAGCAGCTTTCCGGGACAGGGGATGGGTGGCTACACCTTC	CASSFPGQGMGGYTF
TRBD1	.	TRBJ1-2	TRBV6-5	TGTGCCAGCAGTATACAGGGGATTGAAAGCTACACCTTC	CASSIQGIESYTF
TRBD2	.	TRBJ2-7	TRBV28	TGTGCCAGCATGCGGGGGGGAAGGAACGAGCAGTACTTC	CASMRGGRNEQYF
.	.	TRBJ1-2	TRBV5-5	TGTGCCAGCAGTCCGACTGACTATGGCTACACCTTC	CASSPTDYGYTF
TRBD1	.	TRBJ2-7	TRBV27	TGTGCCAGCAGGGGTGGACAGGGGGCTAACGAGCAGTACTTC	CASRGGQGANEQYF
.	.	TRBJ2-7	TRBV11-3	TGTGCCAGCAGCTTAGAGGCAGGGACTGGATCCTACGAGCAGTACTTC	CASSLEAGTGSYEQYF
.	.	TRBJ2-3	TRBV11-2	TGTGCCAGCAGCTCCCTAGGACGGGGAGATACGCAGTATTTT	CASSSLGRGDTQYF
TRBD1	.	TRBJ1-2	TRBV2	TGTGCCAGCAGAGGACAGGGGGAAGCTAACTATGGCTACACCTTC	CASRGQGEANYGYTF
TRBD2	.	TRBJ2-1	TRBV6-2/TRBV6-3	TGTGCCAGCAGTTACCAAGCGGGGGGAAGCTCCTACAATGAGCAGTTCTTC	CASSYQAGGSSYNEQFF
.	.	TRBJ2-1	TRBV27	TGTGCCAGCAGTTTATCTTGGGGGGGCCGCGGTGAGCAGTTCTTC	CASSLSWGGRGEQFF
.	.	TRBJ2-2	TRBV7-3	TGTGCCAGCAGCTTAATGTCGGGGGACACCGGGGAGCTGTTTTTT	CASSLMSGDTGELFF
TRBD2	.	TRBJ2-3	TRBV6-4	TGTGCCAGCAGTGCTGGCGGGGGGGGCACAGATACGCAGTATTTT	CASSAGGGGTDTQYF
TRBD2	.	TRBJ2-3	TRBV19	TGTGCCAGTAGTATAGTCCCGGGACTAGCGGGGGATACGCAGTATTTT	CASSIVPGLAGDTQYF
TRBD2	.	TRBJ2-3	TRBV30	TGTGCCTGGAGCCCGCTAGCGGGAGGGTTAGAGACGCAGTATTTT	CAWSPLAGGLETQYF
TRBD1	.	TRBJ1-5	TRBV6-1	TGTGCCAGCAGTGATACGGACAGGGGCCCCGTAGTGCCCCAGCATTTT	CASSDTDRGPVVPQHF
.	.	TRBJ1-6	TRBV5-1	TGCGCCAGCAGCCCGGAGAGCAGGGTCCATTCACCCCTCCACTTT	CASSPESRVHSPLHF
.	.	TRBJ1-2	TRBV5-1	TGCGCCAGCAGCGACGGGACCCGGGAGCTTGGCTACACCTTC	CASSDGTRELGYTF
.	.	TRBJ2-7	TRBV7-9	TGTGCCAGCAGCCCCGTCGGGGAGAGCTACGAGCAGTACTTC	CASSPVGESYEQYF
.	.	TRBJ1-1	TRBV29-1	TGCAGCGTTGAATATGTAACAGCTACGGAAGCTTTCTTT	CSVEYVTATEAFF
TRBD1	.	TRBJ2-7	TRBV30	TGTGCCTGGAGGCCCGGGACAGCCTCCTACGAGCAGTACTTC	CAWRPGTASYEQYF
.	.	TRBJ1-1	TRBV11-1	TGTGCCAGCAGCTTAGAGCTCAACACTGAAGCTTTCTTT	CASSLELNTEAFF
.	.	TRBJ1-1	TRBV27	TGTGCCAGCAGATGGGGACTGCTCACTGAAGCTTTCTTT	CASRWGLLTEAFF
.	.	TRBJ2-5	TRBV2	TGTGCCAGCAAGCTCGTGGAGACCCAGTACTTC	CASKLVETQYF
TRBD1	.	TRBJ1-2	TRBV7-9	TGTGCCAGCAGCTTATCAACAGGGGGCCTTGTCTATGGCTACACCTTC	CASSLSTGGLVYGYTF
.	.	TRBJ2-5	TRBV5-6	TGTGCCAGCACCTGGCTGCGGGGCGGGCGAGAGACCCAGTACTTC	CASTWLRGGRETQYF
TRBD1	.	TRBJ2-2	TRBV18	TGTGCCAGCTCATTGGAATCGACAGGGTTGGCCGGGGAGCTGTTTTTT	CASSLESTGLAGELFF
TRBD2	.	TRBJ2-1	TRBV5-4	TGTGCCAGCACCCGCGGGGGGGAATTCTCCTACAATGAGCAGTTCTTC	CASTRGGEFSYNEQFF
.	.	TRBJ2-7	TRBV2	TGTGCCAGCAGTGTTTTAGTCGAGCAGTACTTC	CASSVLVEQYF
.	.	TRBJ1-1	TRBV10-3	TGTGCCATCAGTTCGAACAGGGAGGGTGAAGCTTTCTTT	CAISSNREGEAFF
.	few	TRBJ2-7	TRBV12-3/TRBV12-4	TGTGCCAGCAGTTTTTCCGGGACTGACGAGCAGTACTTC	CASSFSGTDEQYF
TRBD1	.	TRBJ2-1	TRBV4-2	TGTGCCAGCAGCCAGGGCTCGGGACAGGGAGCCCATGAGCAGTTCTTC	CASSQGSGQGAHEQFF
.	.	TRBJ1-5	TRBV19	TGTGCCAGTAGTATCAGGGGTGGCAATCAGCCCCAGCATTTT	CASSIRGGNQPQHF
TRBD2	.	TRBJ2-2	TRBV6-2/TRBV6-3	TGTGCCAGCAGTTACTTCCTAGCGGGAGACACCGGGGAGCTGTTTTTT	CASSYFLAGDTGELFF
.	.	TRBJ2-1	TRBV6-5	TGTGCCAGCCAAGGGGATCCCGACAATGAGCAGTTCTTC	CASQGDPDNEQFF
TRBD1	.	TRBJ1-2	TRBV9	TGTGCCAGCAGCCCTGGGGGACAGCCTAGGAGCTATGGCTACACCTTC	CASSPGGQPRSYGYTF
TRBD1	.	TRBJ1-5	TRBV6-5	TGTGCCAGCAGGCTGGGACAGGGCGTCGATCAGCCCCAGCATTTT	CASRLGQGVDQPQHF
.	.	TRBJ1-2	TRBV5-1	TGCGCCAGCAGCCGGGGGGGAGCTAACTATGGCTACACCTTC	CASSRGGANYGYTF
.	.	TRBJ1-6	TRBV7-6	TGTGCCAGCAGCTTGGACAGCGGTTCACCCCTCCACTTT	CASSLDSGSPLHF
.	.	TRBJ2-1	TRBV7-8	TGTGCCAGCAGCTTATCCCTGGTTACAGGTCCCTACAATGAGCAGTTCTTC	CASSLSLVTGPYNEQFF
.	.	TRBJ2-5	TRBV3-1/TRBV3-2	TGTGCCAGCAGCCAACTCCGCGGCCAAGAGACCCAGTACTTC	CASSQLRGQETQYF